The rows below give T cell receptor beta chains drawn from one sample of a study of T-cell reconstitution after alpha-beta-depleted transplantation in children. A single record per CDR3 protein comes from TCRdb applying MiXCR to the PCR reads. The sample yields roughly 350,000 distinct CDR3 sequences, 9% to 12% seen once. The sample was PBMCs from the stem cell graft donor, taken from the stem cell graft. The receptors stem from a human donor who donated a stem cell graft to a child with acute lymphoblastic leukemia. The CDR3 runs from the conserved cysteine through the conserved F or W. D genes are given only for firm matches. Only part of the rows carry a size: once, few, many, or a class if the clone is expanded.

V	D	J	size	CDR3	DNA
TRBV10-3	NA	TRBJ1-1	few	CAISESEVRRNTEAFF	TGTGCCATCAGTGAGTCGGAGGTACGAAGAAACACTGAAGCTTTCTTT
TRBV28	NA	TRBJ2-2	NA	CASSPTPATGELFF	TGTGCCAGCAGCCCGACGCCGGCCACCGGGGAGCTGTTTTTT
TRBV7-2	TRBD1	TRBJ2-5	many	CASSFGTGLETQYF	TGTGCCAGCAGCTTTGGGACAGGGCTAGAGACCCAGTACTTC
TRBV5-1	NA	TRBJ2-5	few	CASSLAASPRVSQETQYF	TGCGCCAGCAGCTTGGCAGCGTCCCCGCGAGTTTCCCAAGAGACCCAGTACTTC
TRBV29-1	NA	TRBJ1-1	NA	CSVGIDRSTEAFF	TGCAGCGTTGGGATTGACAGGAGCACTGAAGCTTTCTTT
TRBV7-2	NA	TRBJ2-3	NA	CASSRSRGTQYF	TGTGCCAGCAGCCGCAGCCGGGGTACGCAGTATTTT
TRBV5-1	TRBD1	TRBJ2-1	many	CASSSGDRAYNEQFF	TGCGCCAGCAGCTCCGGGGACAGAGCTTACAATGAGCAGTTCTTC
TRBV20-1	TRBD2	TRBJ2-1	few	CSASGTSRHLSYNEQFF	TGCAGTGCTTCCGGGACTAGCCGTCATCTCTCCTACAATGAGCAGTTCTTC
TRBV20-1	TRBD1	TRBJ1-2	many	CSASVGEQGIILYGYTF	TGCAGTGCTAGTGTGGGAGAACAGGGGATCATCCTCTATGGCTACACCTTC
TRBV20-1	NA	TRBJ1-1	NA	CSAIHGAAEAFF	TGCAGTGCTATACACGGCGCGGCTGAAGCTTTCTTT
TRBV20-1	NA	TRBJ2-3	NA	CSARDRRVLSHTDTQYF	TGCAGTGCTAGAGATCGAAGAGTCCTTTCCCACACAGATACGCAGTATTTT
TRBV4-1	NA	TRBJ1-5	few	CASSQDQGLVNQPQHF	TGCGCCAGCAGCCAAGATCAGGGGTTGGTAAATCAGCCCCAGCATTTT
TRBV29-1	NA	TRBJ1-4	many	CSAGEGEKLFF	TGCAGCGCTGGGGAGGGTGAAAAACTGTTTTTT
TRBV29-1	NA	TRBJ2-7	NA	CSVRTASSYEQYF	TGCAGCGTAAGGACAGCCAGCTCCTACGAGCAGTACTTC
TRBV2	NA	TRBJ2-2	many	CASSELGQRGELFF	TGTGCCAGCAGTGAACTCGGGCAACGCGGGGAGCTGTTTTTT
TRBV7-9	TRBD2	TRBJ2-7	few	CASSSGLAHEQYF	TGTGCCAGCAGCTCGGGACTAGCGCACGAGCAGTACTTC
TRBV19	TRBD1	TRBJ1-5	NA	CASSIGTGGNQPQHF	TGTGCCAGTAGTATTGGGACAGGGGGCAATCAGCCCCAGCATTTT
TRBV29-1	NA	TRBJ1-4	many	CSVEDRANEKLFF	TGCAGCGTTGAAGATCGGGCTAATGAAAAACTGTTTTTT
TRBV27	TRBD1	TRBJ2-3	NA	CASSLTGTGVQASNRTDTQYF	TGTGCCAGCAGTTTAACCGGGACAGGGGTTCAGGCGTCGAACCGCACAGATACGCAGTATTTT
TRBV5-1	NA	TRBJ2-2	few	CASSLGSIITGELFF	TGCGCCAGCAGCTTAGGCTCCATAATCACCGGGGAGCTGTTTTTT
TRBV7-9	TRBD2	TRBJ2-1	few	CASSFRDFGLGDEQFF	TGTGCCAGCAGCTTTAGGGATTTCGGACTAGGCGATGAGCAGTTCTTC
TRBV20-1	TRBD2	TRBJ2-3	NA	CSARLSSGDPTDTQYF	TGCAGTGCTAGACTCTCGAGCGGGGACCCCACAGATACGCAGTATTTT
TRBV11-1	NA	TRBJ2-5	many	CASSLVRQGISWQQETQYF	TGTGCCAGCAGCTTAGTGCGCCAGGGAATTTCTTGGCAACAAGAGACCCAGTACTTC